This T cell receptor (beta chain) stems from a study of blood T cell repertoires in COVID-19. Study background: Samples taken during acute and convalescent COVID-19 were collected in the United States, Italy and Spain.

As processed by the authors: Estimation of nucleated cell counts relied on the amplification of reference gene primers. Generated by immunoSEQ multiplex PCR, the TCRdb table keeps only in-frame clones and is missing some. V, J and clone size were drawn from that table, and D and trimming were deduced from the DNA. The table shows 200,000 to 250,000 clones, with nearly 90% occurring only once. Researchers sorted participants into cohorts using their self-reported clinical history. Germline values: CDR1 MGHRA, CDR2 YSYEKL. V lost 6 bases and J lost 1; bases outside the gene matches: 8. The CDR3 has 18 residues.

The chain has TRBV4-1 and TRBJ2-3, with TRBD2 matching 15 bases. The TCR originated in a man between 25 and 39 years old who had been exposed to COVID-19. The specimen sequenced was PBMCs or T cells enriched from blood (not recorded which). The CDR3 here is CASSQKGLAGGGTDTQYF. The CDR3 region has the DNA TGCGCCAGCAGTCAAAAGGGACTAGCGGGGGGTGGCACAGATACGCAGTATTTT.